The present T cell receptor (beta chain) was sequenced within a study of blood T cell repertoires in COVID-19. Germline V CDR1 and CDR2: SEHNR, FQNEAQ (reference sequence). The length of the CDR3 is 14 residues. V lost 2 bases to trimming and J lost 6 bases, with 13 bases between them. Profiled with immunoSEQ multiplex PCR; TCRdb holds only in-frame clones, not every one. The sample includes 150,000 to 200,000 clones, 76% of them seen just once. The chain has TRBV7-9 and TRBJ1-2; possibly TRBD1 for D (5 bases). Sequencing was carried out using peripheral blood. The TCR comes from a woman aged 45-59 years with active or convalescent COVID-19. The CDR3 DNA sequence: TGTGCCAGCAGCTTAAACCCGACAGAGGATGGCTACACCTTC. Encoded protein: CASSLNPTEDGYTF.